This T cell receptor (beta chain) was obtained from a study of cytomegalovirus exposure and HLA in healthy donors. V was shortened by 0 bases and J by 8 bases, with 11 bases between the two germline ends. Germline CDR1 LGHNA, CDR2 YSLEER. CDR3 length equals 14 residues. TCRdb's copy holds only in-frame clones and misses some; the assay was immunoSEQ multiplex PCR. This sample has tens of thousands of clones, with roughly 85% found just once. This clone has at least ten counts. The source is a woman aged 25 to 39 in good health and CMV-seronegative. J is TRBJ2-1 and V is TRBV4-3, with D hard to call. The specimen was PBMCs. The CDR3 DNA follows: TGCGCCAGCAGCCAAGATAGCCTTCGCGATGAGCAGTTCTTC. Its translation: CASSQDSLRDEQFF.